Following are 17 T cell receptor beta chains from one sample sequenced in a study of blood T cell repertoires in COVID-19. Only in-frame clones appear in the TCRdb table, and some are missing; sequencing was by immunoSEQ multiplex PCR. The repertoire holds about 480,000 clones, with 88% as singletons. The material sequenced was PBMCs or T cells enriched from blood (not recorded which). These receptors were taken from a woman between 40 and 55 years old who had recovered from COVID-19.

The V gene is TRBV5-6, the J gene TRBJ2-4; 8 nucleotides line up with TRBD2. This CDR3 has 16 residues. V was clipped by 2 bases and J by 4 bases; unmatched bases: 8. From germline, CDR1 is SGHDT and CDR2 YYEEEE. The DNA of the CDR3 is TGTGCCAGCAGCTTACTAACGGGAGGGCTTAAAAACATTCAGTACTTC. Protein product: CASSLLTGGLKNIQYF.

The genes are TRBV6-5 and TRBJ2-3, with 9 bases identical to TRBD2. CDR1 and CDR2 from the germline V gene are MNHEY and SVGAGI. This CDR3 is built from 15 residues. V dropped 4 bases and J dropped 0; count of bases not matched to a gene: 2. The CDR3 reads CASSLLAGSTDTQYF. The CDR3 DNA reads as TGTGCCAGCAGTTTACTAGCGGGTAGCACAGATACGCAGTATTTT.

This chain links TRBV10-3 with TRBJ1-3, with TRBD1 identical over 7 bases. V trimming: 6 bases; J trimming: 2 bases; junction bases outside the gene matches: 10. The CDR3 contains 16 residues. Germline V gene data show CDR1 as ENHRY and CDR2 as SYGVKD. Written as DNA, the CDR3 is TGTGCCATCAGCGGGGGAAGGACAGGAGCTGGAAACACCATATATTTT. Its protein is CAISGGRTGAGNTIYF.

This clone has a handful of counts. The chain carries TRBV24-1 and TRBJ2-6, with TRBD1 identical over 9 bases. V was clipped by 4 bases and J by 0 bases; unmatched bases: 3. The CDR3 extends over 17 amino acids. The germline gives CDR1 KGHDR, CDR2 SFDVKD. The CDR3 is CATSEDRGDSGANVLTF. CDR3 sequence (DNA): TGTGCCACCAGTGAGGACAGGGGAGACTCTGGGGCCAACGTCCTGACTTTC.

This clone was seen only once. V gene TRBV4-3 combines with J gene TRBJ2-3; 7 nucleotides agree with TRBD2. Germline V CDR1 and CDR2: LGHNA, YSLEER. The CDR3 has 19 amino acids. J lost 3 bases, V lost 0 bases, and 15 bases had no gene match. CDR3 nucleotide sequence: TGCGCCAGCAGCCAAGATCGGCCACTAGCGCGGTTTAGAACAGATACGCAGTATTTT. As protein: CASSQDRPLARFRTDTQYF.

Comments on this clone: Other DNA sequences of this sample code for an identical CDR3. The rearrangement uses TRBV24-1 and TRBJ1-1; D unresolved. Germline assignment: CDR1 KGHDR and CDR2 SFDVKD. The CDR3 length is 11 residues. Trimming pared 5 bases from V and 4 bases from J, leaving 4 bases between. CDR3: CATSAGTEAFF. In DNA, the CDR3 is TGTGCCACCAGTGCGGGCACTGAAGCTTTCTTT.

The chain recombines TRBV7-2 with TRBJ2-1; TRBD2 aligns across 10 bases. In germline, CDR1 is SGHTA, CDR2 FQGNSA. V was clipped by 6 bases and J by 7 bases; unmatched bases: 9. The CDR3 length is 15 residues. The CDR3: CASRPAGGPGNEQFF. The CDR3 coding sequence is TGTGCCAGCAGACCAGCGGGAGGGCCAGGGAATGAGCAGTTCTTC.

This chain uses TRBV2 with TRBJ1-1, with D maybe TRBD1 (5 bases). The CDR3 totals 13 residues. V was shortened by 5 bases and J by 11 bases, with 18 bases between the two germline ends. Germline V CDR1 and CDR2: SNHLY, FYNNEI. CDR3 loop: CASSTLGTRGAFF. CDR3 nucleotide sequence: TGTGCCAGCAGTACCCTAGGAACGCGGGGGGCTTTCTTT.

The rearrangement joins TRBV7-6 to TRBJ1-1; TRBD1 aligns across 9 bases. After removal of 5 bases from V and 7 bases from J, the junction contained 11 bases not matched to a gene. The CDR3 extends over 15 amino acids. Germline CDR1 SGHVS, CDR2 FNYEAQ. The CDR3, as DNA: TGTGCCAGCAGCGTCGATGACAGGGGGGAGGTTGAAGCTTTCTTT. Its translation is CASSVDDRGEVEAFF. Based on the CDR3 plus reference TRBV7-6 and TRBJ1-1, the full variable domain is GAGVSQSPRYKVTKRGQDVALRCDPISGHVSLYWYRQALGQGPEFLTYFNYEAQQDKSGLPNDRFSAERPEGSISTLTIQRTEQRDSAMYRCASSVDDRGEVEAFFGQGTRLTVV.

This chain uses TRBV6-5 with TRBJ2-1, with TRBD2 as a possible D gene (6 bases). This CDR3 region has 15 residues. CDR1 is MNHEY and CDR2 is SVGAGI in the germline V gene. Trimming cost V 3 bases and J 1 base, with 10 bases left between them. The CDR3 loop is CASSYRLASYNEQFF. The CDR3 DNA follows: TGTGCCAGCAGTTATCGGCTAGCGTCCTACAATGAGCAGTTCTTC.

This clone was picked up one time. The chain couples TRBV6-5 to TRBJ2-1, with TRBD2 as a possible D gene (6 bases). Trimming removed 6 bases from V and 4 bases from J, with 13 bases in between. The CDR3 is 14 residues long. Per germline, CDR1 MNHEY and CDR2 SVGAGI. The CDR3 here is CASRPGTSYNEQFF. As DNA, the CDR3 is TGTGCCAGCAGGCCCGGGACTTCTTACAATGAGCAGTTCTTC.

The rearrangement links TRBV7-2 to TRBJ2-2, with D unresolved. The CDR3 has 15 residues. V dropped 1 base and J dropped 2 bases, with 8 bases sitting between them. Looked up from germline, CDR1 is SGHTA and CDR2 is FQGNSA. The chain's CDR3 is CASSLDSSNTGELFF. The CDR3 DNA reads as TGTGCCAGCAGCTTAGACAGTTCCAACACCGGGGAGCTGTTTTTT.

The V gene is TRBV29-1, the J gene TRBJ1-1; 9 bases are shared with TRBD1. Losses at the gene ends were 7 bases for V and 5 bases for J; bases not matched to a gene: 5. CDR3 length equals 12 residues. The V gene's germline CDR1 is SQVTM and CDR2 ANQGSEA. The chain's CDR3 is CSADRGSTEAFF. DNA of the CDR3: TGCAGCGCGGACAGGGGAAGTACTGAAGCTTTCTTT.

The chain couples TRBV11-2 to TRBJ1-5; D not resolved. CDR1 SGHAT and CDR2 FQNNGV come from the germline V gene. The CDR3 is made up of 14 amino acids. Trimming took off 5 bases at V and 2 bases at J, with 10 bases between the two ends. CDR3 DNA sequence: TGTGCCAGCAGCCCCGGCCGGGGCAATCAGCCCCAGCATTTT. Its protein is CASSPGRGNQPQHF.

V is TRBV5-1 and J is TRBJ2-1, with TRBD1 matching 9 bases. Germline V CDR1 and CDR2: SGHRS, YFSETQ. The ends lost 4 bases at V and 9 bases at J; junction bases unmatched: 8. The length of the CDR3 is 14 residues. CDR3 region: CASSVGQGTGEQFF. CDR3 coding DNA: TGCGCCAGCAGCGTCGGACAGGGGACGGGTGAGCAGTTCTTC.

The rearrangement joins TRBV27 to TRBJ2-7; the match to TRBD1 covers 10 bases. The CDR3 spans 18 residues. The germline gives CDR1 MNHEY, CDR2 SMNVEV (reference sequence). After removal of 6 bases from V and 1 base from J, the junction contained 15 bases not matched to a gene. For the CDR3, the DNA is TGTGCCAGCAGACGACGGGGACAGGGGCCGCCAGCATCCTACGAGCAGTACTTC. This translates into CASRRRGQGPPASYEQYF.

This chain connects TRBV6-1 to TRBJ1-1; 10 nucleotides align to TRBD1. There are 15 residues in the CDR3. The germline gives CDR1 MNHNS, CDR2 SASEGT. The J segment lost 13 bases and the V segment lost 1 base, leaving 12 bases of the junction unmatched. The CDR3 DNA is TGTGCCAGCAGTGAAGGACAGGGGGCGCGAGTGAAAGGTTTCTTT. Encoded protein: CASSEGQGARVKGFF.